The clone carrying this T cell receptor (beta chain) was seen ten or more times. What it binds is not known. The beta constant-region primer was an equimolar mix of two oligonucleotides covering TRBC1 and TRBC2. The ligated cDNA underwent four PCR rounds using SP2 and nested alpha and beta constant-region primers. TCRdb used MiXCR to reprocess the UMI-ligation and nested PCR reads, holding one entry per CDR3 protein. The sample holds approximately 90,000 distinct CDR3 sequences; about 10% are singletons and the top ten take 0.12% to 0.15%. Germline trimming cut 3 bases from V and 4 bases from J; bases unmatched to any gene: 5. Looked up from germline, CDR1 is SNHLY and CDR2 is FYNNEI. The CDR3 sequence is 15 residues long. The source of the sample is a study of naive and memory T cell subsets. General study points: In CD4 and CD8 cells, diversity dropped from naive through EMRA. A few larger clonotypes appeared in naive repertoires, especially CD8, possibly memory cells re-expressing CD45RA.

Separate alpha and beta amplification began at the second PCR step. This TCR came from a human donor in good health. The genes are TRBV2 and TRBJ2-5; 10 bases fit TRBD2. The specimen sequenced was naive CD4+ T cells from blood. The CDR3 reads CASSDEGLARETQYF. In DNA form, the CDR3 reads TGTGCCAGCAGTGACGAGGGACTAGCGAGAGAGACCCAGTACTTC. Full variable domain (remainder filled in from reference TRBV2 and TRBJ2-5): EPEVTQTPSHQVTQMGQEVILRCVPISNHLYFYWYRQILGQKVEFLVSFYNNEISEKSEIFDDQFSVERPDGSNFTLKIRSTKLEDSAMYFCASSDEGLARETQYFGPGTRLLVL.